This T cell receptor (beta chain) was sequenced during a study of cytomegalovirus exposure and HLA in healthy donors. 13 Jbeta primers and 60 Vbeta primers were used for the PCR. Here immunoSEQ multiplex PCR was the method, and the copy in TCRdb shows in-frame clones only, minus some. The sample records about 97,000 clones, 79% being singletons. Whole-study findings and limits: It has been reported that TCR beta sequences accurately predicted the HLA-A and HLA-B alleles of most subjects. The productive fraction for most TCR beta V segments was about 87% or about 30% in an earlier analysis.

Concerning this clone itself: No antigen is known for it.

The receptor comes from a male donor in good health and CMV-seropositive. Source material: PBMCs.

The CDR3 nucleotides are TGTGCCAGCAAGTTGGCTAGCGGAGGCTCCTACGAGCAGTACTTC. Translating it yields CASKLASGGSYEQYF. The rearrangement joins TRBV5-4 to TRBJ2-7, with 7 bases matching TRBD2. With 6 bases clipped from V and 0 bases from J, the junction kept 9 bases outside the gene matches. The CDR3 has 15 amino acids. Germline V gives CDR1 SGHNT, CDR2 YYREEE (reference sequence).